Included here is one T cell receptor (beta chain) sequence, with context. Its target is not known. CDR3 length: 15 residues. After removal of 5 bases from V and 7 bases from J, the junction contained 11 bases not matched to a gene. TCRdb re-derived calls from the 5' RACE reads in MiXCR, one entry per CDR3 protein. Found here are some 760,000 distinct CDR3 sequences, 18% of them singletons; the top ten hold around 13%. This specimen comes from a study of identical twins. Study results and caveats: The models systematically underestimated how much out-of-frame TCR alpha was shared in monozygotic twins. Conclusions were drawn cross-sectionally by statistical analysis, without following the same donors.

Healthy Caucasian individuals made up all the donors. The same specimen was also included in a second study, on T cells expressing NK-cell markers. Per that study: Roughly 6 donors showed dominant NKG2C+ clonotypes comprising about 1.0-7.5% of their CD8+ T cells.

This clonotype was sampled from a woman under 30 in good health. Sequencing was performed on PBMCs. This chain connects TRBV12-3 or TRBV12-4 to TRBJ2-7, with 10 positions matching TRBD1. The chain's CDR3 is CASSGTGDKVGEQYF. In DNA, the CDR3 is TGTGCCAGCAGTGGGACAGGGGATAAGGTTGGTGAGCAGTACTTC.